Shown below are 12 T cell receptor beta chains from a single sample sequenced in a study of blood T cell repertoires in COVID-19. Generated by immunoSEQ multiplex PCR, the TCRdb table keeps only in-frame clones and is missing some. Among around 260,000 clones, around 87% were seen once, and the ten largest hold less than 3%. Sequenced: peripheral blood. The source of these receptors is a woman aged 50 to 65 with acute or convalescent COVID-19.

Comments on this clone: This sample includes further DNA sequences coding for the same CDR3. CDR3 region: CASSPDPFLDRASQPQHF. Written as DNA, the CDR3 is TGTGCCAGCAGTCCAGACCCCTTTTTGGACAGGGCATCCCAGCCCCAGCATTTT. J is TRBJ1-5 and V is TRBV27; 8 bases agree with TRBD1. With V trimmed by 5 bases and J by 7 bases, 19 bases remained unmatched. The CDR3 spans 18 residues. Looked up from germline, CDR1 is MNHEY and CDR2 is SMNVEV (reference sequence).

This chain links TRBV28 with TRBJ1-2, with 9 bases that match TRBD1. The CDR3 consists of 16 residues. In germline, CDR1 is MDHEN, CDR2 SYDVKM. Germline trimming cut 5 bases from V and 0 bases from J; bases unmatched to any gene: 7. The CDR3 loop reads CASSEGTGTPNYGYTF. CDR3 coding DNA: TGTGCCAGCAGTGAGGGGACAGGGACACCTAACTATGGCTACACCTTC.

The chain has TRBV5-1 and TRBJ1-1; D not certain. The CDR3 consists of 13 residues. Looked up from germline, CDR1 is SGHRS and CDR2 is YFSETQ. Trimming pared 4 bases from V and 1 base from J, leaving 8 bases between. CDR3 protein: CASSADWNTEAFF. The CDR3 bases are TGCGCCAGCAGCGCGGACTGGAACACTGAAGCTTTCTTT.

CDR3 protein: CASSFLAGRTTDTQYF. The CDR3, as DNA: TGTGCCAGCAGCTTCCTAGCGGGCAGGACCACAGATACGCAGTATTTT. J is TRBJ2-3 and V is TRBV11-2; 8 positions agree with TRBD2. CDR1 and CDR2 (germline): SGHAT, FQNNGV. The CDR3 consists of 16 residues. Trimming cost V 3 bases and J 2 bases; bases outside gene matches: 7. Full variable domain (outside the CDR3, taken from reference TRBV11-2 and TRBJ2-3): EAGVAQSPRYKIIEKRQSVAFWCNPISGHATLYWYQQILGQGPKLLIQFQNNGVVDDSQLPKDRFSAERLKGVDSTLKIQPAKLEDSAVYLCASSFLAGRTTDTQYFGPGTRLTVL.

Concerning this clone: Distinct nucleotide sequences in the sample also encode this CDR3. This chain joins TRBV7-3 and TRBJ1-1, with D possibly being TRBD1 (5 bases). V lost 2 bases and J 2 bases, leaving 9 bases between the germline ends. The CDR3 consists of 14 residues. CDR1 is SGHTA and CDR2 is FQGTGA in the germline V gene. CDR3 coding DNA: TGTGCCAGCAGCTTATCGGGGGGAAACACTGAAGCTTTCTTT. Amino acids: CASSLSGGNTEAFF.

The V and J genes are TRBV11-3 and TRBJ2-1, with TRBD2 matching 9 bases. The germline CDR1 and CDR2 sequences are SGHNT and YENEEA. Germline trimming cut 3 bases from V and 5 bases from J; bases unmatched to any gene: 5. The CDR3 contains 15 residues. This chain's CDR3 is CASSFGGLANNEQFF. CDR3 DNA: TGTGCCAGCAGCTTCGGGGGACTAGCCAACAATGAGCAGTTCTTC.

The chain recombines TRBV9 with TRBJ2-1; a possible D gene is TRBD1 (5 bases). Germline V gene data show CDR1 as SGDLS and CDR2 as YYNGEE. Trimming took 2 bases from V and 8 from J, leaving 11 bases between them. CDR3 length equals 13 residues. CDR3 amino acids: CASSVQGSDEQFF. CDR3 coding DNA: TGTGCCAGCAGCGTTCAGGGATCAGATGAGCAGTTCTTC.

This rearrangement joins TRBV5-1 to TRBJ1-1; 8 nucleotides match TRBD1. This CDR3 has 13 amino acids. With V trimmed by 4 bases and J by 4 bases, 3 bases remained unmatched. Germline CDR1 SGHRS, CDR2 YFSETQ. In nucleotides, the CDR3 is TGCGCCAGCAGCGTTACAGGGGGCACTGAAGCTTTCTTT. Amino acids: CASSVTGGTEAFF.

This clone was picked up a small number of times. This sequence joins TRBV5-3 and TRBJ1-5, with 9 bases that match TRBD1. TRBV5-3 has ORF status, its function being uncertain. The V segment lost 1 base and the J segment 0 bases; nucleotides outside the gene matches: 11. The CDR3 contains 19 residues. The chain's CDR3 is CARSLRARDRAYSNQPQHF. DNA of the CDR3: TGTGCCAGAAGCTTGAGGGCCCGGGACAGGGCTTATAGCAATCAGCCCCAGCATTTT.

This clone turned up a few times. The rearrangement links TRBV6-2 or TRBV6-3 to TRBJ2-5; TRBD2 matches 8 bases. The CDR3 sequence is 19 residues long. Trimming removed 6 bases from V and 0 bases from J; junction bases left unmatched: 18. Germline V CDR1 and CDR2: MNHEY, SVGEGT. The CDR3 coding sequence is TGTGCCAGCAGCCCGAAGCGATCACTAGCGGACTGGTACCAAGAGACCCAGTACTTC. Its protein product is CASSPKRSLADWYQETQYF.

The rearrangement links TRBV18 to TRBJ1-1; 9 bases are shared with TRBD1. This CDR3 region has 12 residues. CDR1 is KGHSH and CDR2 is LQKENI in the germline V gene. V shed 6 bases, J shed 9 bases, and the junction held 5 bases outside the gene matches. CDR3 coding DNA: TGTGCCAGCTCCCTGGGACAGGGCCAAGCTTTCTTT. Translating it yields CASSLGQGQAFF.

The chain combines TRBV2 with TRBJ1-1, with D possibly being TRBD1 (6 bases). The CDR3 covers 13 residues. Germline V gene sequence: CDR1 SNHLY, CDR2 FYNNEI. Trimming left V 5 bases short and J 2 bases short, with 9 bases between. Here the CDR3 DNA reads TGTGCCAGCAGTTCGGACAGAAACACTGAAGCTTTCTTT. Translated: CASSSDRNTEAFF.